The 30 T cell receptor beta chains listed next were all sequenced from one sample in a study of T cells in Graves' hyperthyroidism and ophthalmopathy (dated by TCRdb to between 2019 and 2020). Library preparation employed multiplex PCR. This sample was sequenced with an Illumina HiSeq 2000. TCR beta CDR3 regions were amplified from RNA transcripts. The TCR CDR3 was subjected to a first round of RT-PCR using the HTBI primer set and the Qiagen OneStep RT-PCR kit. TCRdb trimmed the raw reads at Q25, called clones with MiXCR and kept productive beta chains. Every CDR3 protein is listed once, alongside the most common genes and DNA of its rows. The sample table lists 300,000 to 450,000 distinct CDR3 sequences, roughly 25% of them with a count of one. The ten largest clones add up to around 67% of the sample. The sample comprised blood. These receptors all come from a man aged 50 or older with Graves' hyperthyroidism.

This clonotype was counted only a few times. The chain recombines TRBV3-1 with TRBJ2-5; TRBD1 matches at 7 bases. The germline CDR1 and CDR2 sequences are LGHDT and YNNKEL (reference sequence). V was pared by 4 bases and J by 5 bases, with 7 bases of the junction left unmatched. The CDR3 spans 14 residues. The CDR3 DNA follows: TGTGCCAGCAGCCTTACCGACAGGGTGGAGACCCAGTACTTC. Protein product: CASSLTDRVETQYF.

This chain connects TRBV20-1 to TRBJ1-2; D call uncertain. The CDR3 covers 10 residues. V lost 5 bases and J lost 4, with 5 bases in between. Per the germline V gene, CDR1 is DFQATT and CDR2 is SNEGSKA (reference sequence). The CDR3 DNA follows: TGCAGTGCTGGAGCCTATGGCTACACCTTC. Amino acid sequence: CSAGAYGYTF.

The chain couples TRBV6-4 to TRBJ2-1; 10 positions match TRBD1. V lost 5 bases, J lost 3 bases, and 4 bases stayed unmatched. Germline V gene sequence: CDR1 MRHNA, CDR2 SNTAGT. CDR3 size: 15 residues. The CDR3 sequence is CASSLDRGRYNEQFF. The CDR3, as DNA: TGTGCCAGCAGTCTTGACAGGGGGCGCTACAATGAGCAGTTCTTC.

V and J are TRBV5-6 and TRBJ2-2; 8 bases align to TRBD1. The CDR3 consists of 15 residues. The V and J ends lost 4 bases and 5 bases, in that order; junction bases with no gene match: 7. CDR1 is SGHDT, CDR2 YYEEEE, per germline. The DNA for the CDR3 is TGTGCCAGCAGCCCAGGACAGGGAAGAACCGGGGAGCTGTTTTTT. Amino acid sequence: CASSPGQGRTGELFF. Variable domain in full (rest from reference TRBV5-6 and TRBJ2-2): DAGVTQSPTHLIKTRGQQVTLRCSPKSGHDTVSWYQQALGQGPQFIFQYYEEEERQRGNFPDRFSGHQFPNYSSELNVNALLLGDSALYLCASSPGQGRTGELFFGEGSRLTVL.

CDR3 DNA: TGTGCCACGGAACAGGGGGATGAAGCTTTCTTT. The encoded protein is CATEQGDEAFF. This sequence joins TRBV24-1 and TRBJ1-1; 8 bases line up with TRBD1. The V gene's germline CDR1 is KGHDR and CDR2 SFDVKD. The V gene end was trimmed by 10 bases and the J gene end by 7 bases; junction bases not matched to a gene: 4. The CDR3 covers 11 residues.

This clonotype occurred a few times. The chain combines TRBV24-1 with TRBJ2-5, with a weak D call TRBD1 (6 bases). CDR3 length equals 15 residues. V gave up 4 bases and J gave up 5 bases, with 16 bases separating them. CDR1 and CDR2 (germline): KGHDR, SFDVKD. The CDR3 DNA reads TGTGCCACCAGTGAGGCCGGGATCCAGGGGGAGACCCAGTACTTC. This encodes CATSEAGIQGETQYF.

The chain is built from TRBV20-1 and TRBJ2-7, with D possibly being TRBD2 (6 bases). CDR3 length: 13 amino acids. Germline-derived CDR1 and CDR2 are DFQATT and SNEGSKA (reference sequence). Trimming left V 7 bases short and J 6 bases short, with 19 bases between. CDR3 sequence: CSGRDSSWGEQYF. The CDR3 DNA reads TGCAGTGGTAGGGACTCCTCCTGGGGCGAGCAGTACTTC.

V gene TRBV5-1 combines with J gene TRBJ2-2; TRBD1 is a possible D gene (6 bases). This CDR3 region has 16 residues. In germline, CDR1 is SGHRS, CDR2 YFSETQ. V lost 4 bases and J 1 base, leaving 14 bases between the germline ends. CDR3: CASSRTGTWNTGELFF. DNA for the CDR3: TGCGCCAGCAGCCGGACCGGGACATGGAACACCGGGGAGCTGTTTTTT.

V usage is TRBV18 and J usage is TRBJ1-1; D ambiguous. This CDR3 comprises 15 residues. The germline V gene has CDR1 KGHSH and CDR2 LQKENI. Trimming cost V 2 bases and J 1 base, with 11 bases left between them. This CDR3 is CASSPAHRGNTEAFF. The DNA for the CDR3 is TGTGCCAGCTCACCAGCGCACAGAGGGAACACTGAAGCTTTCTTT.

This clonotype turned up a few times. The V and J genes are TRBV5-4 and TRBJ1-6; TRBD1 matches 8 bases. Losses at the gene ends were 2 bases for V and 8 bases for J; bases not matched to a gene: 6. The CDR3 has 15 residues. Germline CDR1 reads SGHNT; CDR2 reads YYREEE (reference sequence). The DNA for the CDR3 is TGTGCCAGCAGCTTACCGGGACAGGTTGATTCACCCCTCCACTTT. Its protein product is CASSLPGQVDSPLHF.

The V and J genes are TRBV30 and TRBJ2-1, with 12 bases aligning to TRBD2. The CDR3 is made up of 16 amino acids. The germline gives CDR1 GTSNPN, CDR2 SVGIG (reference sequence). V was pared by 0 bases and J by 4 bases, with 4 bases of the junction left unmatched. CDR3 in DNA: TGTGCCTGGAGTGTACGGACTAGCGGGATTTACAATGAGCAGTTCTTC. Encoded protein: CAWSVRTSGIYNEQFF.

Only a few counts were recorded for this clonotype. CDR3 loop: CASSLEGFVTAGGGNEQFF. DNA of the CDR3: TGTGCCAGCAGCTTAGAGGGTTTTGTTACGGCGGGGGGAGGCAATGAGCAGTTCTTC. V gene TRBV7-9 combines with J gene TRBJ2-1, with TRBD2 identical over 8 bases. CDR3 length: 19 amino acids. Germline-derived CDR1 and CDR2 are SEHNR and FQNEAQ (reference sequence). J was trimmed by 6 bases and V by 1 base; bases with no gene match: 17.

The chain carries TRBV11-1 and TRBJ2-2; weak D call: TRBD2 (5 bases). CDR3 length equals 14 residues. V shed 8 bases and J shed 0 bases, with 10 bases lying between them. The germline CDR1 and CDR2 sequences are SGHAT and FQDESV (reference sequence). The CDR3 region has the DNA TGTGCCAGCGGGAAGGGAGCGAACACCGGGGAGCTGTTTTTT. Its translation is CASGKGANTGELFF.

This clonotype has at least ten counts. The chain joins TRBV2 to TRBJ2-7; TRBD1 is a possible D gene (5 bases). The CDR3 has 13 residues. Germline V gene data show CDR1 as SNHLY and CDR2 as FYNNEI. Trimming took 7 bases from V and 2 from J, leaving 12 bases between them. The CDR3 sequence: CASKGQGPYEQYF. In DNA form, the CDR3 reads TGTGCCAGCAAGGGGCAGGGCCCCTACGAGCAGTACTTC.

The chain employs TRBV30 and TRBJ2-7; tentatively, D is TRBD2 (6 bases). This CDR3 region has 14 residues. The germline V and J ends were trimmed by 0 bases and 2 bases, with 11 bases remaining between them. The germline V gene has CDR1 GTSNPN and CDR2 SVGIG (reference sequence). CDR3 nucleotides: TGTGCCTGGAGTGTACTCGCGGGGACCTACGAGCAGTACTTC. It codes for CAWSVLAGTYEQYF.

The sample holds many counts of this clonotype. This chain's CDR3 is CASSPGLGASYEQYF. The DNA for the CDR3 is TGTGCCAGCAGTCCCGGCCTAGGGGCCTCCTACGAGCAGTACTTC. The chain couples TRBV12-3 or TRBV12-4 to TRBJ2-7; D is perhaps TRBD1 (5 bases). V lost 5 bases to trimming and J lost 0 bases, with 14 bases between them. This CDR3 spans 15 amino acids.

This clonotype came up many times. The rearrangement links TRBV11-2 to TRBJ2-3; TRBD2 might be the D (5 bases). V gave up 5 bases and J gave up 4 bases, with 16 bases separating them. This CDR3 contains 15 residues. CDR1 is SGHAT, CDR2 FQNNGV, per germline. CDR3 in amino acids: CASSARGIGADTQYF. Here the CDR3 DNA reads TGTGCCAGCAGCGCCCGGGGTATCGGCGCAGATACGCAGTATTTT.

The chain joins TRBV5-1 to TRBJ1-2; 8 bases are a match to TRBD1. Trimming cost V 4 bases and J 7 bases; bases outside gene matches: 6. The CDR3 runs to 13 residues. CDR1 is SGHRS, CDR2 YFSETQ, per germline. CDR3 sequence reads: CASSLRGPGGYTF. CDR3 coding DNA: TGCGCCAGCAGCCTCAGGGGGCCAGGTGGCTACACCTTC.

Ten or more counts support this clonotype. The CDR3 protein is CASSLPRINQPQHF. The CDR3 nucleotides read TGTGCCAGCAGTTTACCCAGAATTAATCAGCCCCAGCATTTT. The chain couples TRBV28 to TRBJ1-5; no firm D call. The CDR3 extends over 14 amino acids. Germline lookup yields CDR1 MDHEN and CDR2 SYDVKM. V lost 2 bases and J lost 4, with 9 bases in between. The complete variable domain, with remaining parts taken from reference TRBV28 and TRBJ1-5, reads DVKVTQSSRYLVKRTGEKVFLECVQDMDHENMFWYRQDPGLGLRLIYFSYDVKMKEKGDIPEGYSVSREKKERFSLILESASTNQTSMYLCASSLPRINQPQHFGDGTRLSIL.

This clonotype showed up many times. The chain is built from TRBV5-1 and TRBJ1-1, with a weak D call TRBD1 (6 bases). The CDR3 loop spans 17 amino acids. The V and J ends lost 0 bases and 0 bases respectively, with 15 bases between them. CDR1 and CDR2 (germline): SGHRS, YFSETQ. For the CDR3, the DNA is TGCGCCAGCAGCTTGGGCCGTGGACAGAGCCTGAACACTGAAGCTTTCTTT. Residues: CASSLGRGQSLNTEAFF. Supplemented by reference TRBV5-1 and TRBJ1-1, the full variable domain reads KAGVTQTPRYLIKTRGQQVTLSCSPISGHRSVSWYQQTPGQGLQFLFEYFSETQRNKGNFPGRFSGRQFSNSRSEMNVSTLELGDSALYLCASSLGRGQSLNTEAFFGQGTRLTVV.

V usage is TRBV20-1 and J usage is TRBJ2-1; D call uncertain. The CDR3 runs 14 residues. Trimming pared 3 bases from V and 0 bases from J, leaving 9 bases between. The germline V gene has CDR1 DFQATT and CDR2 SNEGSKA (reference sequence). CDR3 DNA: TGCAGTGCTAGGGCACATAGCTCCTACAATGAGCAGTTCTTC. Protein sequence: CSARAHSSYNEQFF.

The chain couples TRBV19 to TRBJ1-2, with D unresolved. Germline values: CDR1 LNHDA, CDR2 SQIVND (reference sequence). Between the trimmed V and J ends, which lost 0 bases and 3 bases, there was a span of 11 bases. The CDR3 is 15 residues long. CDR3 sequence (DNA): TGTGCCAGTAGTATAGATCCAATGGTAGACTATGGCTACACCTTC. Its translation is CASSIDPMVDYGYTF.

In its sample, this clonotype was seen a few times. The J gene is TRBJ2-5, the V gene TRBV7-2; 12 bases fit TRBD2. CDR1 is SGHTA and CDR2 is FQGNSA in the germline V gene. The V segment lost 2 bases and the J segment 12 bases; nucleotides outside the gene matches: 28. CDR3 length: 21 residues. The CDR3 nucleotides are TGTGCCAGCAGCTTATTCCTGGTACTCGGGACTAGCGGGTCTCGTGCTCCAGGAAAGTACTTC. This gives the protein CASSLFLVLGTSGSRAPGKYF.

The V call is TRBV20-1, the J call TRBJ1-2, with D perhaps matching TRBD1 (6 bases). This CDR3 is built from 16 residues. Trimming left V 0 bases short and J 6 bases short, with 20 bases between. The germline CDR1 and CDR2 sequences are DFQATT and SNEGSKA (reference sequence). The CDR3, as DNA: TGCAGTGCTAGAGATCCACAGGGAGCTCTACCGAATGGCTACACCTTC. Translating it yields CSARDPQGALPNGYTF.

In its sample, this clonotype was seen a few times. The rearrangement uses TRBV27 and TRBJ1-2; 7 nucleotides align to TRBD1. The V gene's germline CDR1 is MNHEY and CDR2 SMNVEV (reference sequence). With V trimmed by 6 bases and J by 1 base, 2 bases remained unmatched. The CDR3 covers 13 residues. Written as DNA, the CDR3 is TGTGCCAGCAGCCGACAGGGTAACTATGGCTACACCTTC. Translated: CASSRQGNYGYTF.

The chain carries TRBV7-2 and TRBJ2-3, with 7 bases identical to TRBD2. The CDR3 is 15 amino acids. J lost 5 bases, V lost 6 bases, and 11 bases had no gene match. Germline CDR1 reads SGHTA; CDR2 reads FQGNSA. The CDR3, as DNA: TGTGCCAGCAGGGAGAGTGGGAGGGCCAGAGATACGCAGTATTTT. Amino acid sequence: CASRESGRARDTQYF.

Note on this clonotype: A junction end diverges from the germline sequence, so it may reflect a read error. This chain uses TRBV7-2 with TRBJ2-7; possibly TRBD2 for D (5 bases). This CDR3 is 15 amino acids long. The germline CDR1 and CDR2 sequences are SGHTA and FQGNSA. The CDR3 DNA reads TGTGCCACCAGCAGAGAGCCGGGCCACGGGGACGAGCAGTACTTC. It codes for CATSREPGHGDEQYF. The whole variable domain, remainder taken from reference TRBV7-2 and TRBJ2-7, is GAGVSQSPSNKVTEKGKDVELRCDPISGHTALYWYRQSLGQGLEFLIYFQGNSAPDKSGLPSDRFSAERTGGSVSTLTIQRTQQEDSAVYLCATSREPGHGDEQYFGPGTRLTVT.

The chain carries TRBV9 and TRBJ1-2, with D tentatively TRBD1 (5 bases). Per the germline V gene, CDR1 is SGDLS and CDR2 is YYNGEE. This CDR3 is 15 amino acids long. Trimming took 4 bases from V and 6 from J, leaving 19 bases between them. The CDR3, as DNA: TGTGCCAGCAGCCCGGACACCATATCGATTGATGGCTACACCTTC. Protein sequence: CASSPDTISIDGYTF.

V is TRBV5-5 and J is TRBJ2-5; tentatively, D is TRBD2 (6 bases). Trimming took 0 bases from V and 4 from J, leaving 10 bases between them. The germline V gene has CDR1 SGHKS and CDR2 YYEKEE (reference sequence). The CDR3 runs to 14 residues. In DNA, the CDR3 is TGTGCCAGCAGCTTGGGCGGGGATTTAGAGACCCAGTACTTC. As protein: CASSLGGDLETQYF.

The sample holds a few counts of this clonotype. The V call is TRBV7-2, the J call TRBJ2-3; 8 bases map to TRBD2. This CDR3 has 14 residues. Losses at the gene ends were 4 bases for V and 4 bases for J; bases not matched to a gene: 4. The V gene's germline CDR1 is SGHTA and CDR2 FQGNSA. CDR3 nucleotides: TGTGCCAGCAGCTCGGGAGGGCGTGCAGATACGCAGTATTTT. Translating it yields CASSSGGRADTQYF.